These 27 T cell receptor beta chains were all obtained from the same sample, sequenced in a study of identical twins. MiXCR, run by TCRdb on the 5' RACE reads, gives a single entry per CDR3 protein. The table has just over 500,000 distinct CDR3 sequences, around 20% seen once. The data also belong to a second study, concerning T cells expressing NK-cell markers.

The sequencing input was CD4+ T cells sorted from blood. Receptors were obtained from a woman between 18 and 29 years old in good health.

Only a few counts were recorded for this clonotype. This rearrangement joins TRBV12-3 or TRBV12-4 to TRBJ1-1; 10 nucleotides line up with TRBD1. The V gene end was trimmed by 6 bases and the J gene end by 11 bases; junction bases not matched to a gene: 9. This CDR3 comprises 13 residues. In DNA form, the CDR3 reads TGTGCCAGCAGCCTTCCCGGGACAGGGGTTGCTTTCTTT. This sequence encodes CASSLPGTGVAFF.

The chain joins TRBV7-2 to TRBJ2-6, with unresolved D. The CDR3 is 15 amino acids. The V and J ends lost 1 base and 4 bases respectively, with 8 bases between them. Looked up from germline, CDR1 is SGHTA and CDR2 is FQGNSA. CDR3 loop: CASSLVYVGANVLTF. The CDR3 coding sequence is TGTGCCAGCAGCTTAGTATACGTGGGGGCCAACGTCCTGACTTTC.

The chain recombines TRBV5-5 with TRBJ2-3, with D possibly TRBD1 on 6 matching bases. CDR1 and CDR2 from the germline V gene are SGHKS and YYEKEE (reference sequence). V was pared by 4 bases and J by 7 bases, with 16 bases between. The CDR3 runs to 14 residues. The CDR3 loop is CASSTRQAEHTQYF. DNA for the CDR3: TGTGCCAGCAGCACCCGACAGGCTGAACATACGCAGTATTTT.

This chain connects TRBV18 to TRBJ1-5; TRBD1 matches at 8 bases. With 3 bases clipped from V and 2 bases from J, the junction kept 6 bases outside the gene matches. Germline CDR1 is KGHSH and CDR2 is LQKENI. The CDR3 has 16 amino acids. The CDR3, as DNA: TGTGCCAGCTCACCTTACAGGACAGGGCGCAATCAGCCCCAGCATTTT. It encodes CASSPYRTGRNQPQHF.

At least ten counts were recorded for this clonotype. CDR3 DNA: TGTGCCAGCAGCGTAGCGGCCGGGGGTGAGCAGTTCTTC. Protein sequence: CASSVAAGGEQFF. The V call is TRBV9, the J call TRBJ2-1, with D possibly being TRBD2 (6 bases). With 0 bases removed from V and 9 bases from J, the gap between germline ends came to 10 bases. CDR1 and CDR2 (germline): SGDLS, YYNGEE. The CDR3 extends over 13 amino acids. The complete variable domain, with remaining parts taken from reference TRBV9 and TRBJ2-1, reads DSGVTQTPKHLITATGQRVTLRCSPRSGDLSVYWYQQSLDQGLQFLIQYYNGEERAKGNILERFSAQQFPDLHSELNLSSLELGDSALYFCASSVAAGGEQFFGPGTRLTVL.

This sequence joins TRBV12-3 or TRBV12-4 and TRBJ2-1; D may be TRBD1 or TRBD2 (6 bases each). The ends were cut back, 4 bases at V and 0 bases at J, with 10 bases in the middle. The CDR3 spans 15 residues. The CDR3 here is CASSSRGHSYNEQFF. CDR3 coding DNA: TGTGCCAGCAGTTCCCGGGGGCACTCCTACAATGAGCAGTTCTTC.

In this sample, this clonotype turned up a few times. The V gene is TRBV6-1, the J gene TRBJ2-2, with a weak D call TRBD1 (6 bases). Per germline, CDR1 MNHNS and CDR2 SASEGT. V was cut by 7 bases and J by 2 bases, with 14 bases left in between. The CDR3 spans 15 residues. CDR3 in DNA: TGTGCCAGCAAGGACCGGGACACCAACACCGGGGAGCTGTTTTTT. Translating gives CASKDRDTNTGELFF.

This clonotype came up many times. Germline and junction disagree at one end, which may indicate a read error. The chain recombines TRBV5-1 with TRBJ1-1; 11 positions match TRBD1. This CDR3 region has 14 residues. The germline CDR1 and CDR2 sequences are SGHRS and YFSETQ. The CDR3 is CASSPGTGGTEAFF. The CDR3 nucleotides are TGTGCCAGCAGTCCTGGGACAGGGGGCACTGAAGCTTTCTTT.

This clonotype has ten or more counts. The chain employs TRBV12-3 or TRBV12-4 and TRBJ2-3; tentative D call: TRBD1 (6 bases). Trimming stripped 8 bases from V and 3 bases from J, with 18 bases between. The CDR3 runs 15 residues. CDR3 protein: CASRAIDRLTDTQYF. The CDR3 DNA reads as TGTGCCAGCCGGGCGATAGACAGGCTAACAGATACGCAGTATTTT.

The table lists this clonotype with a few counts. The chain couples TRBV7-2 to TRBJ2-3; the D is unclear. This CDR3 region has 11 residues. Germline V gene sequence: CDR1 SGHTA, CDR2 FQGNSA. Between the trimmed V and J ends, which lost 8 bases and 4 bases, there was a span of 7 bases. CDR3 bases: TGTGCCAGCCGGAAGGCAGATACGCAGTATTTT. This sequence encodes CASRKADTQYF.

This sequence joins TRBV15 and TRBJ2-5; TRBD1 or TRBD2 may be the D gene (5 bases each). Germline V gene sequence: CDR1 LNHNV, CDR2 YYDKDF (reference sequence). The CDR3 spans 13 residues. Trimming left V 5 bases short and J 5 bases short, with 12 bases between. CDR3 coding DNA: TGTGCCACCAGCGGTGGGACGAGGGAGACCCAGTACTTC. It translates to CATSGGTRETQYF.

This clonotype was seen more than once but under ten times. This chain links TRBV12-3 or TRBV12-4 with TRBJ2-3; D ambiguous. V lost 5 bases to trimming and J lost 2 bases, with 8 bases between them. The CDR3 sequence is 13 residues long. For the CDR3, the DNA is TGTGCCAGCAGTCCCCAGGACACAGATACGCAGTATTTT. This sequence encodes CASSPQDTDTQYF.

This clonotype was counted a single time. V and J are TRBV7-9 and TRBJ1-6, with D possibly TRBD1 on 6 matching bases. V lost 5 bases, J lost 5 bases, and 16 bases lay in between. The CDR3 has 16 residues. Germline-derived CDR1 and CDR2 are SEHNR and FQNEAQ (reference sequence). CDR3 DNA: TGTGCCAGCAGCCGACAGGTTAGACGAGATAATTCACCCCTCCACTTT. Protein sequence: CASSRQVRRDNSPLHF.

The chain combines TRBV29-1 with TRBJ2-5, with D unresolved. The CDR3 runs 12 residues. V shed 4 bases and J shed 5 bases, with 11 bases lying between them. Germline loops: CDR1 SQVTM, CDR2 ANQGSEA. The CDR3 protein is CSVGLAGETQYF. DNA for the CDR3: TGCAGCGTTGGGTTAGCCGGGGAGACCCAGTACTTC.

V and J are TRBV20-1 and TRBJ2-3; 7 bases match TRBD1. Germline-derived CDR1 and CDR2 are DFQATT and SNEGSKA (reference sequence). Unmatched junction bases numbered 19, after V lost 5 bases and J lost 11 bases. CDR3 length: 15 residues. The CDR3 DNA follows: TGCAGTGCTCCTTTCTGGGAGACAGGGAAGTATGGGCAGTATTTT. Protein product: CSAPFWETGKYGQYF.

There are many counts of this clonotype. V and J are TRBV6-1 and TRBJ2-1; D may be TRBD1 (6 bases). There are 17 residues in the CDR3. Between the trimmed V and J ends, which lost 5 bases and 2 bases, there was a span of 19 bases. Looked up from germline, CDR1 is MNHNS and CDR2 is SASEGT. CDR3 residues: CASSPRNIQGPYNEQFF. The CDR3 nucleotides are TGTGCCAGCAGTCCCCGCAACATTCAGGGGCCCTACAATGAGCAGTTCTTC.

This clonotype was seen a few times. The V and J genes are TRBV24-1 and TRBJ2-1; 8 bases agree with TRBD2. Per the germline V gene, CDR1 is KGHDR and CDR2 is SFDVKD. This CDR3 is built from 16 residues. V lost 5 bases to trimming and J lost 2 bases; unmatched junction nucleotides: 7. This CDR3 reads CATSASSGSAYNEQFF. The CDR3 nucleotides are TGTGCCACCAGTGCCTCCAGCGGGAGCGCCTACAATGAGCAGTTCTTC.

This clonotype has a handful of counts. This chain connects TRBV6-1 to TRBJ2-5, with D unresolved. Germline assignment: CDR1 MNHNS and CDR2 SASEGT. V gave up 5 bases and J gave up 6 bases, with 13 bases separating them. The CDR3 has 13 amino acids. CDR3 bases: TGTGCCAGCAGTCCGACGGCCGGACAGACCCAGTACTTC. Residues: CASSPTAGQTQYF.

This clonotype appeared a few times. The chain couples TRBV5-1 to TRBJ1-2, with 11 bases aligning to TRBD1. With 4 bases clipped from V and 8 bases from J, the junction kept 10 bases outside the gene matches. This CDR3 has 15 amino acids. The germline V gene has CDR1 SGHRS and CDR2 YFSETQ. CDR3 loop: CASSPYAGQGGGYTF. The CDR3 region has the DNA TGCGCCAGCAGCCCGTACGCGGGACAGGGGGGAGGCTACACCTTC.

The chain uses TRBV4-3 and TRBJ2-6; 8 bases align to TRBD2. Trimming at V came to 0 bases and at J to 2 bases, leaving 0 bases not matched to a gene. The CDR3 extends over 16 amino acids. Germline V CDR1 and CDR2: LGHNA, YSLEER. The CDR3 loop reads CASSQDGGAGANVLTF. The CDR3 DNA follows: TGCGCCAGCAGCCAAGACGGGGGGGCTGGGGCCAACGTCCTGACTTTC.

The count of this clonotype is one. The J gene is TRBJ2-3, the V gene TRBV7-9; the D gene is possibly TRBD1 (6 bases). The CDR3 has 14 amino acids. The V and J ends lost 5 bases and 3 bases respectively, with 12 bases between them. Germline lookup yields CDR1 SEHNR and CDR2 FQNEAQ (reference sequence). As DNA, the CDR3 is TGTGCCAGCAGCAAACAGGGTTTTACAGATACGCAGTATTTT. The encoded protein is CASSKQGFTDTQYF.

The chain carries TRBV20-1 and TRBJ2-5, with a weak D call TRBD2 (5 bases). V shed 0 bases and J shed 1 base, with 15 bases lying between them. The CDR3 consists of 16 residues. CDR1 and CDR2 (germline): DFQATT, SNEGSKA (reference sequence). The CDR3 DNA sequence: TGCAGTGCTAGAGATATCAAGCGGAACAGCCAAGAGACCCAGTACTTC. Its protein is CSARDIKRNSQETQYF.

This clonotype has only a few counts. In nucleotides, the CDR3 is TGTGCCAGCAGCCAGGGAGCTTGGGACCCTAACACCGGGGAGCTGTTTTTT. Translated, it gives CASSQGAWDPNTGELFF. The chain links TRBV4-2 to TRBJ2-2; either TRBD1 or TRBD2 may supply D (5 bases each). The CDR3 length is 17 residues. V was clipped by 3 bases and J by 2 bases, with 16 bases between them. The V gene's germline CDR1 is LGHNA and CDR2 YNFKEQ.

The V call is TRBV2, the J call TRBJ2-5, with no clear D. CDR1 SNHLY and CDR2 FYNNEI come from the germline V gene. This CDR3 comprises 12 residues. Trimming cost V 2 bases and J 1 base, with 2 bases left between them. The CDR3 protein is CASSETQETQYF. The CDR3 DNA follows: TGTGCCAGCAGTGAAACCCAAGAGACCCAGTACTTC.

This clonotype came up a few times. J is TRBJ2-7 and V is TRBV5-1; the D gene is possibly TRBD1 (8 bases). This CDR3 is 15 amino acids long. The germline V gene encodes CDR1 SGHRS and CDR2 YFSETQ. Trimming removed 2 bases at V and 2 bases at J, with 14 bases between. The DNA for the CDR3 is TGCGCCAGCAGCTTCGGTACAGGGGGGGCCTACGAGCAGTACTTC. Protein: CASSFGTGGAYEQYF.

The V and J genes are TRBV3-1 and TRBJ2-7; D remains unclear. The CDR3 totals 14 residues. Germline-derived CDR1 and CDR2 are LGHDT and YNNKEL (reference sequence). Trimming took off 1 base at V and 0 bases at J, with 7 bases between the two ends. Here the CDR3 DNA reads TGTGCCAGCAGCCAAGCGCACAGCTCCTACGAGCAGTACTTC. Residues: CASSQAHSSYEQYF.

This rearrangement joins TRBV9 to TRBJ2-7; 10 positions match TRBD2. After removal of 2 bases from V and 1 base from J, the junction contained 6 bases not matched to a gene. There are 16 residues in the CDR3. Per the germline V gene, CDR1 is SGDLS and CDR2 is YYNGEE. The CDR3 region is CASSVPMGLASYEQYF. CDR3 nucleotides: TGTGCCAGCAGCGTTCCTATGGGACTAGCGTCCTACGAGCAGTACTTC.